One and the same sample provided the 6 T cell receptor beta chains below, sequenced in a study of post-analysis software for immune sequencing data. Study-wide results and caveats: Among 5 or 6 TRBV segments more frequent in patients than controls were TRBV5-6, TRBV5-1 and TRBV20-1.

What these receptors recognize is not known. Unique molecular identifiers tagged the TCR beta cDNA libraries. Using its own MiXCR run on the PCR reads, TCRdb lists one record per CDR3 protein. Here the sample spans hundreds of thousands of distinct CDR3 sequences, about 40% being singletons. Sequencing was performed on blood. These receptors were taken from a girl aged 5-17 years with multiple sclerosis.

This chain connects TRBV2 to TRBJ2-7; tentatively, D is TRBD2 (5 bases). In germline, CDR1 is SNHLY, CDR2 FYNNEI. Trimming took 6 bases from V and 7 from J, leaving 16 bases between them. The CDR3 has 13 residues. CDR3 region: CASSQEYTGEQYF. CDR3 coding DNA: TGTGCCAGCAGCCAAGAATACACGGGGGAGCAGTACTTC.

The chain joins TRBV6-1 to TRBJ2-3; D might be TRBD2 (6 bases). The V gene lost 1 base and the J gene lost 4 bases, with 6 bases spanning the gap. This CDR3 has 13 residues. Germline values: CDR1 MNHNS, CDR2 SASEGT. CDR3 sequence reads: CASSEGGADTQYF. The DNA of the CDR3 is TGTGCCAGCAGTGAAGGGGGGGCAGATACGCAGTATTTT.

V is TRBV24-1 and J is TRBJ1-4; a possible D gene is TRBD1 (5 bases). The CDR3 spans 16 residues. V dropped 7 bases and J dropped 3 bases, with 17 bases sitting between them. CDR1 KGHDR and CDR2 SFDVKD come from the germline V gene. CDR3: CATSDNQGAANEKLFF. The CDR3 nucleotides read TGTGCCACCAGCGATAATCAGGGAGCGGCTAATGAAAAACTGTTTTTT.

The genes are TRBV20-1 and TRBJ2-1; TRBD2 matches 8 bases. Germline CDR1 reads DFQATT; CDR2 reads SNEGSKA (reference sequence). The CDR3 is made up of 15 amino acids. Unmatched junction bases numbered 11, after V lost 3 bases and J lost 7 bases. The CDR3 sequence is CSASKVTSAINEQFF. In DNA form, the CDR3 reads TGCAGTGCTAGCAAAGTGACTAGCGCAATAAATGAGCAGTTCTTC.

This clonotype has just a few counts. The CDR3 DNA reads as TGTGCCAGCAGCCTATTCCGGACACGGGAGGGTGGCTACACCTTC. This codes for CASSLFRTREGGYTF. The chain combines TRBV7-9 with TRBJ1-2, with D possibly being TRBD1 (5 bases). CDR1 is SEHNR and CDR2 is FQNEAQ in the germline V gene (reference sequence). V was pared by 5 bases and J by 7 bases, with 20 bases between. The CDR3 extends over 15 amino acids.

The CDR3 is CASSKTVNTEAFF. As DNA, the CDR3 is TGTGCCAGCAGTAAAACAGTGAACACTGAAGCTTTCTTT. V gene TRBV12-3 or TRBV12-4 combines with J gene TRBJ1-1; D gene unclear. The CDR3 contains 13 residues. The germline V and J ends were trimmed by 5 bases and 0 bases, with 7 bases remaining between them.